This T cell receptor (beta chain) was recovered during a study of blood T cell repertoires in COVID-19. V was shortened by 0 bases and J by 2 bases, with 10 bases between the two germline ends. This CDR3 is built from 15 residues. Germline CDR1 reads ENHRY; CDR2 reads SYGVKD. The method was immunoSEQ multiplex PCR; TCRdb's version includes in-frame clones alone and lacks a portion of them. Of roughly 300,000 clones listed, around 87% are singletons. The chain uses TRBV10-3 and TRBJ1-2; D not resolved. Specimen: PBMCs or T cells enriched from blood (not recorded which). This TCR derives from a woman aged 25 to 39 who had recovered from COVID-19. The CDR3 is CAISESTYFNYGYTF. The CDR3 DNA sequence: TGTGCCATCAGTGAGTCGACATATTTCAACTATGGCTACACCTTC.